A single T cell receptor beta chain is shown here with its context. Only one count was recorded for this clone. Its antigen specificity is not known. No quality values exist for individual bases; no much larger clone is one base distant. CDR3 length: 15 amino acids, cysteine to phenylalanine. Here the CDR3 DNA is all that survives: 45 bases in frame from base 1. CDR1 and CDR2, looked up from the germline V gene, are MGHRA and YSYEKL. Trimming costs V 4 bases and J 5 bases, and their ends lie 16 bases apart. The data derive from a study of OX40 agonist ivuxolimab in advanced cancers. Background on the whole study: Ivuxolimab was a fully human IgG2 agonistic monoclonal antibody targeting the costimulatory receptor OX40 (CD134). Intravenous ivuxolimab was administered to patients every 2 weeks at six dose levels: 0.01, 0.1, 0.3, 1.5, 3 and 10 mg/kg. Of the approximately 53 patients in dose escalation, 19 had hepatocellular carcinoma, some 15 had melanoma, 9 had renal cell carcinoma and 9 had head and neck cancer. The dose-escalation cohort was 82.7% male with a mean age of about 65 years, ranging from 23 to 79. Patients were allowed to have had prior anti-PD-1, anti-PD-L1 or anti-CTLA-4 therapy, and around two fifths of the dose-escalation patients had been treated with checkpoint inhibitors. Partial responses were achieved by three dose-escalation patients, of whom one had hepatocellular carcinoma and two had cutaneous melanoma. Peripheral TCRbeta sequencing aimed to test whether ivuxolimab altered TCR sequence diversity and caused clonal T-cell expansion. The paper covers the monotherapy dose-escalation part of the phase I ivuxolimab trial, which included N of about 50 patients. Results and caveats for the whole study, not just this receptor: After ivuxolimab, expanded clones were on average more numerous among CD8+ T cells than among CD4+ T cells. The antigen specificity of the peripheral T cells that underwent clonal expansion was not determined. In partial responders in the 0.1-3.0 mg/kg groups, normalized peripheral clonal expansion was found to be among the lowest, especially among CD8+ T cells. Low levels of normalized T-cell clonal expansion were also shown by some nonresponding patients. At doses of 0.1 to 3.0 mg/kg, clonal expansion of both CD4+ and CD8+ T cells in blood was seen between baseline and week 6.

Genomic DNA was isolated from the sorted cells so that the TCRbeta CDR3 region could be sequenced. The immunoSEQ Assay was used to sequence the TCRbeta CDR3 regions. The clones in this table, taken by TCRdb from immuneACCESS, are in-frame only. Not every clone is retained; where verified, under half of the shortfall comes from an unresolved V gene, and the cause of the rest is unknown. This sample holds 100,000 to 140,000 clones; approximately 90% were observed only once. The ten top clones hold approximately 1.2% of the sample. Patients with autoimmune disease history or receiving systemic immunosuppression were excluded from the trial. In every dose cohort, peripheral blood was drawn for TCR sequencing at baseline, cycle 4 day 1, and cycle 7 day 1. Samples were obtained from an open-label, multicenter, first-in-human phase I dose-escalation trial of ivuxolimab. Adults with locally advanced or metastatic melanoma, renal cell carcinoma, hepatocellular carcinoma or head and neck squamous cell carcinoma were enrolled in the trial. CD4+ and CD8+ T cells were sorted separately from peripheral blood before TCR sequencing.

This receptor was identified in an adult with an advanced solid tumor such as melanoma, head and neck, liver or kidney cancer. Material: CD4+ or CD8+ T cells sorted from blood, obtained in a trial of the OX40 agonist ivuxolimab. The V and J genes are TRBV4-1 and TRBJ2-3; perhaps TRBD1 is the D gene, with 6 bases matching. CDR3 protein: CASSPGQGPKDTQYF. Read as DNA, the sequence is TGCGCCAGCAGCCCCGGTCAGGGGCCGAAAGATACGCAGTATTTT.